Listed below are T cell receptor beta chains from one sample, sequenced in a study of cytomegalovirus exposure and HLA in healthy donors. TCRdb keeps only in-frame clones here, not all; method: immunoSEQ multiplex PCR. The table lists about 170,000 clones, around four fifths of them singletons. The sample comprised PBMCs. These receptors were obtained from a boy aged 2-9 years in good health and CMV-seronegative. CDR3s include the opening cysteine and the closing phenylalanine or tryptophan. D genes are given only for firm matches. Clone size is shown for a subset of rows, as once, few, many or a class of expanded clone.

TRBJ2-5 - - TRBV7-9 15 TGTGCCAGCAGCTTAGATTCGGGGGTTAGAGAGACCCAGTACTTC CASSLDSGVRETQYF
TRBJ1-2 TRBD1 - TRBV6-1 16 TGTGCCAGCAGTGAGACGGACAGGCTCCTCCGCTATGGCTACACCTTC CASSETDRLLRYGYTF
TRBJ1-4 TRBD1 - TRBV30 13 TGTGCCTGCCACGGGACAGCTAATGAAAAACTGTTTTTT CACHGTANEKLFF
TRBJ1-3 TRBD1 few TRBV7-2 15 TGTGCCAGCAGACAAACAGGGGGCTCTGGAAACACCATATATTTT CASRQTGGSGNTIYF
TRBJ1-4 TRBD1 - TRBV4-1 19 TGCGCCAGCAGCCAACCCTCACCGACAGGGGAATCGACTAATGAAAAACTGTTTTTT CASSQPSPTGESTNEKLFF
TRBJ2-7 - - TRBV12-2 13 TGTGCAAGTCGCTTATCTAGCAGCTACGAGCAGTACTTC CASRLSSSYEQYF
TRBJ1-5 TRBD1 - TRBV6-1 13 TGTGCCAGCAGGACAGGGAGCAATCAGCCCCAGCATTTT CASRTGSNQPQHF
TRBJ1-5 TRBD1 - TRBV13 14 TGTGCCAGCAGCCCCGGGACAGGGAATCAGCCCCAGCATTTT CASSPGTGNQPQHF
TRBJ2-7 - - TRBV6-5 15 TGTGCCAGCAGCCCGGTCGGAGGGGTAAGCTACGAGCAGTACTTC CASSPVGGVSYEQYF
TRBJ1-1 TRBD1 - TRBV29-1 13 TGCAGCGTCGAGGGACAGTTGAACACTGAAGCTTTCTTT CSVEGQLNTEAFF
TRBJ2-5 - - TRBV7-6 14 TGTGCCAGCAGCCCAAGGGTCGGGCGGGGGACCCAGTACTTC CASSPRVGRGTQYF
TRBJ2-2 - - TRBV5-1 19 TGCGCCAGCAGCTTGTATCAGGGGCCGAGAATTAGGAACACCGGGGAGCTGTTTTTT CASSLYQGPRIRNTGELFF
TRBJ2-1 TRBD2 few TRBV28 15 TGTGCCAGCAGTCGATTCGCCGGGACTAACAATGAGCAGTTCTTC CASSRFAGTNNEQFF
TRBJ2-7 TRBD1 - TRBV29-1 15 TGCAGCGTTGAAGACTCCGGGACAGGGGCGTACGAGCAGTACTTC CSVEDSGTGAYEQYF
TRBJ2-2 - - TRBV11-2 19 TGTGCCAGCAGCTTAAGGGACTCATCAACATTCGCAAACACCGGGGAGCTGTTTTTT CASSLRDSSTFANTGELFF
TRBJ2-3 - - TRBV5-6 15 TGTGCCAGCAGCTCTAGGGGGGGCCAAGGAGATACGCAGTATTTT CASSSRGGQGDTQYF
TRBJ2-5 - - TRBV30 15 TGTGCCTGGAGTGTAGAGCGGCTCGAGGAAGAGACCCAGTACTTC CAWSVERLEEETQYF